Listed below are T cell receptor beta chains from one sample, sequenced in a study of blood T cell repertoires in COVID-19. Produced via immunoSEQ multiplex PCR; TCRdb's table is partial and in-frame only. The sample lists a few hundred thousand clones, just under 90% occurring once. The sequencing input was PBMCs or T cells enriched from blood (not recorded which). The receptor set was obtained from a woman in her twenties or thirties who had recovered from COVID-19. Both conserved end residues are part of each CDR3. A D gene is named only where the DNA matches it firmly.

v_call	j_call	d_call	cdr3_nt	cdr3_aa
TRBV7-9	TRBJ1-1	-	TGTGCCAGCAGCTTAGGGACAGTGATGAACACTGAAGCTTTCTTT	CASSLGTVMNTEAFF
TRBV7-9	TRBJ1-2	-	TGTGCCAGCAGCTCCGGACAGTACTATGGCTACACCTTC	CASSSGQYYGYTF
TRBV6-1	TRBJ1-4	-	TGTGCCAGCAGTGAGCAGCCCAGGGCTAATGAAAAACTGTTTTTT	CASSEQPRANEKLFF
TRBV28	TRBJ1-1	-	TGTGCCAGCAGCTCCGTACTCCTGAACACTGAAGCTTTCTTT	CASSSVLLNTEAFF
TRBV7-9	TRBJ1-4	-	TGTGCCAGCAGCTCAGGTCTCGGAAATGAAAAACTGTTTTTT	CASSSGLGNEKLFF
TRBV18	TRBJ2-5	-	TGTGCCAGCTCAGAGTATAAAGAAGAGACCCAGTACTTC	CASSEYKEETQYF
TRBV12-5	TRBJ1-4	TRBD1	TGTGCTAGTGGCCTCGGACAGGGAGTTGAAAAACTGTTTTTT	CASGLGQGVEKLFF
TRBV27	TRBJ2-1	TRBD2	TGTGCCAGCAGTTGGGCGGGAGGGCCTGGCAATGAGCAGTTCTTC	CASSWAGGPGNEQFF
TRBV5-4	TRBJ2-1	-	TGTGCCAGCAGCGGCCCAGCGGAGGAGCAGTTCTTC	CASSGPAEEQFF
TRBV11-2	TRBJ1-1	-	TGTGCCAGCAGCTTGAGATTGTATGAAGCTTTCTTT	CASSLRLYEAFF
TRBV4-1	TRBJ1-5	-	TGCGCCAGCAGCCAAGTTGAGGGCAGAGGCAGCAATCAGCCCCAGCATTTT	CASSQVEGRGSNQPQHF
TRBV25-1	TRBJ1-2	TRBD1	TGTGCCAGCAGTGTGATCTTCGGAGACAGGGACTATGGCTACACCTTC	CASSVIFGDRDYGYTF
TRBV18	TRBJ2-7	TRBD2	TGTGCCAGCTCAGTCCGACTAGCGGGAGATGAGCAGTACTTC	CASSVRLAGDEQYF
TRBV5-6	TRBJ1-5	TRBD1	TGTGCCAGCAGCTCGGGACAGGGGATCGTTCAGCCCCAGCATTTT	CASSSGQGIVQPQHF
TRBV7-2	TRBJ2-1	-	TGTGCCAGCAGCAGGTCACTAGCTGGGAGTAATGAGCAGTTCTTC	CASSRSLAGSNEQFF
TRBV6-5	TRBJ1-1	-	TGTGCCAGCATAGGGTGGGGGGGCACTGAAGCTTTCTTT	CASIGWGGTEAFF
TRBV12-3/TRBV12-4	TRBJ2-7	-	TGTGCCAGCAGTTTTTGGGGGCACGAGCAGTACTTC	CASSFWGHEQYF
TRBV27	TRBJ1-5	TRBD1	TGTGCCAGCAGCGACCTGACAGGGCTATTACAGCCCCAGCATTTT	CASSDLTGLLQPQHF
TRBV5-1	TRBJ2-3	-	TGCGCCAGCAGCTTGGGGAGAGATACGCAGTATTTT	CASSLGRDTQYF
TRBV5-1	TRBJ1-1	-	TGCGCCAGCAGCTCCGCCAGTGGGACATCGGACACTGAAGCTTTCTTT	CASSSASGTSDTEAFF
TRBV9	TRBJ2-3	-	TGTGCCAGCAGCGAGGACTACTACACAGATACGCAGTATTTT	CASSEDYYTDTQYF
TRBV15	TRBJ2-7	-	TGTGCCACCAGCAGAGATAAGCCAGAATGGACAGCCACGATTACGGGCGATTACGAGCAGTACTTC	CATSRDKPEWTATITGDYEQYF
TRBV7-9	TRBJ2-3	TRBD1	TGTGCCAGCAGCTTATCTCGGACAGGGGTCGGTACGCAGTATTTT	CASSLSRTGVGTQYF
TRBV6-5	TRBJ1-6	-	TGTGCCAGCCGACGGGGAGGGTCTTCACCCCTCCACTTT	CASRRGGSSPLHF
TRBV7-9	TRBJ2-3	-	TGTGCCAGCAGCTTAGTCCTAGCGACAGATACGCAGTATTTT	CASSLVLATDTQYF
TRBV7-2	TRBJ1-1	-	TGTGCCAGCAGCCCGGCACAGGTGAACACTGAAGCTTTCTTT	CASSPAQVNTEAFF
TRBV19	TRBJ1-1	-	TGTGCCAGTAGTATAAGAGGGGGCACTGAAGCTTTCTTT	CASSIRGGTEAFF
TRBV7-9	TRBJ2-2	TRBD2	TGTGCCAGCAGTGGGGAGGGGTACACCGGGGAGCTGTTTTTT	CASSGEGYTGELFF
TRBV14	TRBJ1-2	-	TGTGCCAGCAGCCAAGAGGCCGGATGGGGAGCTAACTATGGCTACACCTTC	CASSQEAGWGANYGYTF
TRBV2	TRBJ2-7	-	TGTGCCAGCAGTGAAGCAGTGACACCTTACGAGCAGTACTTC	CASSEAVTPYEQYF
TRBV13	TRBJ2-1	TRBD2	TGTGCCAGCAGCCTAAGGACTAGCGGGGGGGCCGAGCAGTTCTTC	CASSLRTSGGAEQFF